This TCR beta chain was captured in a study of blood T cell repertoires in COVID-19. Study at large: Acute and convalescent COVID-19 specimens originated in the United States, Italy and Spain. PBMCs, B-cell-depleted T cells, or T cells provided the cDNA or gDNA that made up the material.

From germline, CDR1 is SNHLY and CDR2 FYNNEI. The J segment lost 0 bases and the V segment lost 4 bases, leaving 9 bases of the junction unmatched. CDR3 length equals 16 residues. Per the authors' pipeline: The authors estimated nucleated cell counts from reference gene primer amplification. Repertoires were generated with immunoSEQ multiplex PCR, while TCRdb's copy carries only in-frame clones and drops some. D and trimming come from the DNA, and the V and J calls and clone size come from that table. The sample consists of some 290,000 clones, 85% to 90% of them appearing once. The J gene is TRBJ2-7, the V gene TRBV2; 7 positions match TRBD1. The sample comprised peripheral blood. This receptor was identified in a man in his late teens or twenties with active or convalescent COVID-19. Here the CDR3 reads CASSGGQPTNSYEQYF. The CDR3 coding sequence is TGTGCCAGCAGTGGGGGACAGCCTACAAACTCCTACGAGCAGTACTTC.